The source of this TCR beta chain is a study of T-cell reconstitution after alpha-beta-depleted transplantation in children. The CDR3 covers 15 residues. Trimming took off 1 base at V and 1 base at J, with 12 bases between the two ends. Per germline, CDR1 SGHRS and CDR2 YFSETQ. This sample's TCRbeta library carried unique molecular identifier barcodes. TCRdb called the PCR reads again in MiXCR, with one record for every CDR3 protein. The table records nearly 400,000 distinct CDR3 sequences, around 20% of them present only once. This clonotype was observed a handful of times. The TCR originated in a human donor who donated a stem cell graft to a child with acute myeloid leukemia. This sequence joins TRBV5-1 and TRBJ2-7; the D is unclear. The material sequenced was PBMCs from the stem cell graft donor, taken from the stem cell graft. As DNA, the CDR3 is TGCGCCAGCAGCTTGTTGTCACAGAGATCCTACGAGCAGTACTTC. This gives the protein CASSLLSQRSYEQYF. Looking up the rest from reference TRBV5-1 and TRBJ2-7 gives the full variable domain: KAGVTQTPRYLIKTRGQQVTLSCSPISGHRSVSWYQQTPGQGLQFLFEYFSETQRNKGNFPGRFSGRQFSNSRSEMNVSTLELGDSALYLCASSLLSQRSYEQYFGPGTRLTVT.